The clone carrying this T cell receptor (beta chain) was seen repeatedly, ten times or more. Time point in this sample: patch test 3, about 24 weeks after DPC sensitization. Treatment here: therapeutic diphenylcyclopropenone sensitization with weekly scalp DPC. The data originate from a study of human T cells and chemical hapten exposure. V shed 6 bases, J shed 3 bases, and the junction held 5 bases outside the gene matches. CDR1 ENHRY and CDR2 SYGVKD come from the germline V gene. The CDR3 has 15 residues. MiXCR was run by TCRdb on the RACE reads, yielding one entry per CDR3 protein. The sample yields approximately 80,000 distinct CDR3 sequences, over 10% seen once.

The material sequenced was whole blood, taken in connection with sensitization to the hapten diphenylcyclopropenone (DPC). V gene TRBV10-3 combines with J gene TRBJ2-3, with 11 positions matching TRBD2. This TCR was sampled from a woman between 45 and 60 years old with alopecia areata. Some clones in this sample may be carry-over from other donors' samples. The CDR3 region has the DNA TGTGCCATCAGCCCGACTAGCGGGATAACAGATACGCAGTATTTT. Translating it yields CAISPTSGITDTQYF.